The clone carrying this T cell receptor (beta chain) is deemed large. Its target is unknown. Clones were read by immunoSEQ multiplex PCR, and TCRdb kept only the in-frame ones, dropping some. The sample includes about 20,000 clones, approximately 83% seen only once; the top ten take around 20%. The data originate from a study of OX40 agonist ivuxolimab in advanced cancers. Whole-study findings and limits: Partial responders at 0.1-3.0 mg/kg showed near-lowest clonal expansion. Which antigen the expanded peripheral T cells recognized is unknown. At doses 0.1 to 3.0 mg/kg, CD4+ and CD8+ clones expanded. The authors also found low normalized T-cell clonal expansion in some nonresponders.

The CDR3 sequence is 16 residues long. In germline, CDR1 is MNHNY, CDR2 SVGAGI (reference sequence). V was clipped by 7 bases and J by 4 bases; unmatched bases: 12. This clonotype was sampled from an adult with an advanced solid tumor such as melanoma, head and neck, liver or kidney cancer. The chain has TRBV6-6 and TRBJ2-2; 7 bases line up with TRBD1. The sample in question was CD4+ or CD8+ T cells sorted from blood, obtained in a trial of the OX40 agonist ivuxolimab. CDR3 coding DNA: TGTGCCAGCACCCCTCTGACAGGGAGCAGCACCGGGGAGCTGTTTTTT. Its protein product is CASTPLTGSSTGELFF.